One and the same sample provided the 10 T cell receptor beta chains below, sequenced in a study of shared clonotypes between healthy human individuals (dated by TCRdb to 2019 to 2021). Preparation of the library involved the immunoSEQ multiplex PCR assay. Drawn from immuneACCESS, this table holds only the in-frame rearrangements with V and J called that TCRdb kept. Clones are partly lost; checked studies trace under half to an unresolved V gene and leave the rest unexplained. The sample has around 2.5 million clones on record, approximately 93% of them singletons. 0.36% of the sample goes to the ten largest clones. The specimen sequenced was naive CD4+ T cells from PBMCs. This specimen's cell subset or site label, interpreted: CD45RA+ positively selected. Every receptor here comes from a man aged 18 to 29 in good health. Some clones in this sample may be carry-over from other donors' samples.

This clone was picked up one time. This chain links TRBV19 with TRBJ1-2; D possibly corresponds to TRBD1 (6 bases). The CDR3 is made up of 12 amino acids. With 6 bases removed from V and 4 bases from J, the gap between germline ends came to 9 bases. CDR1 is LNHDA and CDR2 is SQIVND in the germline V gene (reference sequence). The CDR3 DNA reads TGTGCCAGTAGCCAGGGGATCTATGGCTACACCTTC. Encoded protein: CASSQGIYGYTF.

This chain uses TRBV5-4 with TRBJ2-5, with 7 nucleotides matching TRBD2. V lost 5 bases and J lost 4; bases outside the gene matches: 14. Germline values: CDR1 SGHNT, CDR2 YYREEE (reference sequence). The CDR3 loop spans 16 amino acids. The CDR3 DNA sequence: TGTGCCAGCAGATCTGGGGCCCCACCGGGGGGAGAGACCCAGTACTTC. The encoded protein is CASRSGAPPGGETQYF.

About this clone itself: With a much larger clone just one base away, this may be a read error. The sample holds other DNA sequences that translate to the same CDR3. The gene calls are TRBV5-1 and TRBJ2-5, with a tentative D call TRBD1 (6 bases). From germline, CDR1 is SGHRS and CDR2 YFSETQ. Trimming removed 2 bases from V and 2 bases from J, with 7 bases in between. The length of the CDR3 is 13 residues. The CDR3 DNA reads as TGCGCCAGCAGCTTAGGACAGCAAGAGACCCAGTACTTC. It encodes CASSLGQQETQYF.

This clone has just a few counts. This sequence joins TRBV5-1 and TRBJ1-4; TRBD1 agrees at 7 bases. CDR1 SGHRS and CDR2 YFSETQ come from the germline V gene. The CDR3 has 15 amino acids. The V segment lost 4 bases and the J segment 4 bases; nucleotides outside the gene matches: 7. CDR3 sequence: CASSGGTVINEKLFF. The CDR3 DNA reads as TGCGCCAGCAGCGGAGGGACAGTGATTAATGAAAAACTGTTTTTT.

V is TRBV29-1 and J is TRBJ2-1; the D call may be TRBD1 or TRBD2 (7 bases each). CDR1 and CDR2 (germline): SQVTM, ANQGSEA. CDR3 size: 15 residues. Trimming cost V 6 bases and J 0 bases, with 15 bases left between them. CDR3 in DNA: TGCAGCGTACGACAGGGAGGGGGCTCCTACAATGAGCAGTTCTTC. Its protein is CSVRQGGGSYNEQFF.

This chain joins TRBV11-2 and TRBJ1-4; D gene ambiguous. This CDR3 comprises 14 residues. Trimming took off 5 bases at V and 7 bases at J, with 14 bases between the two ends. The germline CDR1 and CDR2 sequences are SGHAT and FQNNGV. As DNA, the CDR3 is TGTGCCAGCAGCCTTCCTACCCGGGGTGAAAAACTGTTTTTT. It encodes CASSLPTRGEKLFF.

This chain links TRBV7-2 with TRBJ2-7, with 8 nucleotides matching TRBD1. The J segment lost 5 bases and the V segment lost 5 bases, leaving 5 bases of the junction unmatched. This CDR3 spans 13 amino acids. Germline-derived CDR1 and CDR2 are SGHTA and FQGNSA. CDR3 sequence: CASSPGQGDEQYF. In DNA form, the CDR3 reads TGTGCCAGCAGCCCAGGACAGGGAGACGAGCAGTACTTC.

The rearrangement links TRBV6-5 to TRBJ1-2, with D maybe TRBD1 (5 bases). The germline V gene has CDR1 MNHEY and CDR2 SVGAGI. Trimming removed 0 bases at V and 7 bases at J, with 9 bases between. There are 13 residues in the CDR3. The CDR3 DNA reads TGTGCCAGCAGTTACTCGGGGGAGGTTGGCTACACCTTC. Translating it yields CASSYSGEVGYTF.

This clone was counted a few times. The chain employs TRBV6-5 and TRBJ1-2, with D possibly TRBD1 on 5 matching bases. The CDR3 totals 14 residues. Germline lookup yields CDR1 MNHEY and CDR2 SVGAGI. V was cut by 6 bases and J by 8 bases, with 19 bases left in between. CDR3 in amino acids: CASSPSPVTVGYTF. CDR3 coding DNA: TGTGCCAGCAGCCCCTCCCCGGTGACAGTGGGCTACACCTTC.

The V and J genes are TRBV25-1 and TRBJ1-1, with D unclear. V lost 2 bases, J lost 0 bases, and 7 bases lay in between. Germline lookup yields CDR1 MGHDK and CDR2 SYGVNS. This CDR3 spans 14 amino acids. The CDR3 nucleotides are TGTGCCAGCAGTGAACCTGGTCTGAACACTGAAGCTTTCTTT. Its translation: CASSEPGLNTEAFF. The entire variable domain, with the rest obtained from reference TRBV25-1 and TRBJ1-1, is as follows: EADIYQTPRYLVIGTGKKITLECSQTMGHDKMYWYQQDPGMELHLIHYSYGVNSTEKGDLSSESTVSRIRTEHFPLTLESARPSHTSQYLCASSEPGLNTEAFFGQGTRLTVV.